This is a list of T cell receptor beta chains from one sample in a study of T cell responses to AZD1222 COVID-19 vaccine. The assay was immunoSEQ multiplex PCR, and TCRdb's table has in-frame clones only and misses some. The sample has about 150,000 clones, about 85% seen once. The starting material was peripheral blood, obtained on day 0 of AZD1222 vaccination. The origin of the receptors is an adult in good health. CDR3s include the opening cysteine and the closing phenylalanine or tryptophan. The D gene is left open where the match is weak. Not all rows give a size; the values are once, few, many and, for expanded clones, a class.

clone_size j_call d_call v_call cdr3_aa cdr3_nt
- TRBJ2-3 TRBD2 TRBV11-2 CASSLQAGGTDTQYF TGTGCCAGCAGCTTACAAGCGGGGGGCACAGATACGCAGTATTTT
- TRBJ2-3 - TRBV2 CASTGQGGADTQYF TGTGCCAGCACAGGACAGGGAGGGGCAGATACGCAGTATTTT
- TRBJ1-6 - TRBV6-2/TRBV6-3 CASSYDRQRPSPLHF TGTGCCAGCAGTTACGATCGACAGAGGCCTTCACCCCTCCACTTT
- TRBJ2-3 TRBD2 TRBV4-3 CASSQDGGTDTQYF TGCGCCAGCAGCCAAGACGGGGGGACAGATACGCAGTATTTT
- TRBJ2-2 - TRBV18 CASSSATEWTGELFF TGTGCCAGCTCATCAGCAACCGAGTGGACCGGGGAGCTGTTTTTT
- TRBJ2-2 - TRBV6-5 CASSYGGSNTGELFF TGTGCCAGCAGTTACGGGGGATCGAACACCGGGGAGCTGTTTTTT
- TRBJ2-2 - TRBV7-2 CASSFGQDTGELFF TGTGCCAGCAGCTTCGGGCAGGACACCGGGGAGCTGTTTTTT
- TRBJ2-3 TRBD1 TRBV13 CASSLDRDPDTQYF TGTGCCAGCAGCCTAGACAGGGATCCAGATACGCAGTATTTT
- TRBJ2-2 - TRBV30 CAWGGKAGATTGELFF TGTGCCTGGGGGGGCAAGGCCGGAGCGACCACCGGGGAGCTGTTTTTT
- TRBJ2-7 TRBD2 TRBV18 CASSPPERGNSYEQYF TGTGCCAGCTCACCACCCGAGCGGGGCAACTCCTACGAGCAGTACTTC
- TRBJ2-5 TRBD2 TRBV29-1 CSVVGLAGGPQETQYF TGCAGCGTTGTAGGGCTAGCGGGGGGGCCCCAAGAGACCCAGTACTTC
- TRBJ2-4 TRBD2 TRBV3-1/TRBV3-2 CASSQGLAGGLAKNIQYF TGTGCCAGCAGCCAAGGACTAGCGGGGGGTCTAGCCAAAAACATTCAGTACTTC
- TRBJ2-7 TRBD2 TRBV4-3 CASSQDRTSGGYEQYF TGCGCCAGCAGCCAAGATCGGACTAGCGGGGGCTACGAGCAGTACTTC
- TRBJ2-5 TRBD2 TRBV14 CASSASGGGQETQYF TGTGCCAGCAGTGCCAGCGGGGGGGGCCAAGAGACCCAGTACTTC
once TRBJ2-1 - TRBV2 CASLGGIPSSYNEQFF TGTGCCAGCCTGGGCGGGATCCCTAGCTCCTACAATGAGCAGTTCTTC
- TRBJ2-7 TRBD1 TRBV28 CASHRTGAYEQYF TGTGCCAGCCACCGGACAGGGGCCTACGAGCAGTACTTC
- TRBJ2-6 - TRBV7-2 CASSAPSGANVLTF TGTGCCAGCAGCGCCCCCTCTGGGGCCAACGTCCTGACTTTC
- TRBJ2-7 TRBD1 TRBV18 CASSPPGQAPYEQYF TGTGCCAGCTCACCGCCGGGACAGGCCCCCTACGAGCAGTACTTC
once TRBJ1-1 - TRBV6-5 CASPRNTEAFF TGTGCCAGCCCCAGGAACACTGAAGCTTTCTTT
few TRBJ2-7 TRBD1 TRBV7-9 CASSPQDRAQYF TGTGCCAGCAGCCCTCAAGACAGGGCGCAGTACTTC
- TRBJ2-7 TRBD1 TRBV4-2 CASSRKTGGYEQYF TGTGCCAGCAGCCGAAAGACAGGGGGCTACGAGCAGTACTTC
- TRBJ2-5 - TRBV6-2/TRBV6-3 CASSYSQVQETQYF TGTGCCAGCAGTTACTCCCAGGTTCAAGAGACCCAGTACTTC
- TRBJ1-6 - TRBV19 CASSRVNSPLHF TGTGCCAGTAGTCGGGTTAATTCACCCCTCCACTTT
- TRBJ2-3 - TRBV5-1 CASSPAGVGYQPQYF TGCGCCAGCAGCCCCGCAGGGGTTGGCTATCAGCCCCAGTATTTT
- TRBJ2-2 TRBD2 TRBV7-8 CASSSGLAGGIGELFF TGTGCCAGCAGCTCGGGACTAGCGGGGGGGATCGGGGAGCTGTTTTTT
- TRBJ2-2 - TRBV14 CASSQQGRSGELFF TGTGCCAGCAGCCAACAGGGGAGGTCCGGGGAGCTGTTTTTT
- TRBJ1-6 - TRBV28 CASSLELPPLHF TGTGCCAGCAGTTTGGAACTGCCACCCCTCCACTTT
- TRBJ1-4 TRBD1 TRBV6-5 CASSLDRGDEKLFF TGTGCCAGCAGCCTCGACAGGGGAGATGAAAAACTGTTTTTT
few TRBJ1-3 - TRBV28 CASSLDGSGNTIYF TGTGCCAGCAGTTTAGACGGCTCTGGAAACACCATATATTTT
- TRBJ1-4 - TRBV12-3/TRBV12-4 CASRRGPEKLFF TGTGCCAGCAGAAGGGGTCCTGAAAAACTGTTTTTT
- TRBJ2-3 TRBD2 TRBV7-2 CASSSPSGDTDTQYF TGTGCCAGCAGCTCTCCTAGCGGGGACACAGATACGCAGTATTTT
- TRBJ2-3 - TRBV5-1 CASSPVGAADTQYF TGCGCCAGCAGCCCCGTGGGGGCAGCGGATACGCAGTATTTT
- TRBJ2-1 - TRBV12-3/TRBV12-4 CASSLGTSYEQFF TGTGCCAGCAGTTTGGGCACCTCCTATGAGCAGTTCTTC
- TRBJ2-5 TRBD2 TRBV7-6 CASSLGGGVVETQYF TGTGCCAGCAGCTTGGGCGGGGGGGTTGTAGAGACCCAGTACTTC
- TRBJ1-1 - TRBV7-3 CASSLIEAFF TGTGCCAGCAGCTTAATCGAAGCTTTCTTT
- TRBJ1-1 - TRBV5-4 CASSLTRGVGTEAFF TGTGCCAGCAGTTTGACCCGGGGAGTTGGGACTGAAGCTTTCTTT
- TRBJ2-7 - TRBV29-1 CSVERPGGYEQYF TGCAGCGTTGAACGGCCAGGGGGGTACGAGCAGTACTTC
- TRBJ2-2 - TRBV5-1 CASSLALTEGELFF TGCGCCAGCAGCTTGGCTCTCACAGAAGGGGAGCTGTTTTTT
- TRBJ2-7 - TRBV7-2 CASSLGAPSLEQYF TGTGCCAGCAGCTTAGGGGCCCCTTCACTCGAGCAGTACTTC
- TRBJ1-4 - TRBV25-1 CASQNGGGEKLFF TGTGCCAGCCAGAACGGGGGGGGTGAAAAACTGTTTTTT
- TRBJ2-1 - TRBV9 CASSVAPLAGYNEQFF TGTGCCAGCAGCGTAGCTCCGCTAGCAGGGTACAATGAGCAGTTCTTC
- TRBJ1-5 - TRBV2 CASSEGLLDWSQHF TGTGCCAGCAGTGAAGGTCTTCTCGATTGGTCCCAGCATTTT
few TRBJ2-3 TRBD1 TRBV2 CASNTGAADTQYF TGTGCCAGTAATACAGGGGCGGCAGATACGCAGTATTTT
- TRBJ1-5 TRBD1 TRBV5-5 CASSSEAGGKNQPQHF TGTGCCAGCAGCTCGGAGGCAGGGGGCAAAAATCAGCCCCAGCATTTT
- TRBJ1-6 TRBD1 TRBV10-2 CASTRETGTSPLHF TGCGCCAGCACCCGAGAGACAGGGACTTCACCCCTCCACTTT
- TRBJ1-2 - TRBV6-1 CASSEGGVGYTF TGTGCCAGCAGTGAAGGGGGGGTCGGCTACACCTTC
- TRBJ2-5 - TRBV14 CASSQVGRLGGTQYF TGTGCCAGCAGCCAAGTGGGTCGGCTCGGGGGGACCCAGTACTTC
- TRBJ2-3 - TRBV5-1 CASRGMGGPTDTQYF TGCGCCAGCAGGGGTATGGGGGGCCCCACAGATACGCAGTATTTT
once TRBJ1-6 - TRBV5-4 CASSLVSGGGSPLHF TGTGCCAGCAGCTTGGTGTCGGGGGGAGGTTCACCCCTCCACTTT
- TRBJ2-7 - TRBV2 CASSSPYEQYF TGTGCCAGCAGTTCTCCCTACGAGCAGTACTTC
- TRBJ1-1 - TRBV3-1/TRBV3-2 CASSHPRTGNTEAFF TGTGCCAGCAGCCATCCCCGGACGGGGAACACTGAAGCTTTCTTT
- TRBJ2-7 - TRBV28 CASSLSSHEQYF TGTGCCAGCAGTTTATCATCGCACGAGCAGTACTTC
- TRBJ1-4 - TRBV19 CASSIGLNEKLFF TGTGCCAGTAGTATAGGCTTGAATGAAAAACTGTTTTTT
- TRBJ2-3 - TRBV4-1 CASSQGQALGATDTQYF TGCGCCAGCAGCCAAGGGCAGGCCCTTGGGGCCACAGATACGCAGTATTTT
- TRBJ2-5 - TRBV2 CASSRQVQETQYF TGTGCCAGCAGCCGACAAGTACAAGAGACCCAGTACTTC
once TRBJ1-5 TRBD1 TRBV18 CASSRGQGAGQPQHF TGTGCCAGCTCACGCGGACAGGGGGCTGGGCAGCCCCAGCATTTT
- TRBJ2-7 TRBD2 TRBV2 CASSVMGGGAVYEQYF TGTGCCAGCAGTGTGATGGGCGGGGGGGCCGTTTACGAGCAGTACTTC